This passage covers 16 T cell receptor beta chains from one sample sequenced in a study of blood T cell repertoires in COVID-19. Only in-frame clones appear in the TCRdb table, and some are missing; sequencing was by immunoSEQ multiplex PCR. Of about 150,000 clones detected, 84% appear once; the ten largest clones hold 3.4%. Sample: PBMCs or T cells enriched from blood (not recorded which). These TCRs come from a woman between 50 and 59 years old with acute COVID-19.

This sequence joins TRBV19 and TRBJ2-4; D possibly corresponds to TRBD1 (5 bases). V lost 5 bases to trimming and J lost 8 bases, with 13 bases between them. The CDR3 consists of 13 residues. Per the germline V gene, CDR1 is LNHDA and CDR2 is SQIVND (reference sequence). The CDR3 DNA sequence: TGTGCCAGTAGTTGGCAGGGTCCTGACATTCAGTACTTC. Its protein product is CASSWQGPDIQYF. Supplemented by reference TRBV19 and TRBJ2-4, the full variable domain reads DGGITQSPKYLFRKEGQNVTLSCEQNLNHDAMYWYRQDPGQGLRLIYYSQIVNDFQKGDIAEGYSVSREKKESFPLTVTSAQKNPTAFYLCASSWQGPDIQYFGAGTRLSVL.

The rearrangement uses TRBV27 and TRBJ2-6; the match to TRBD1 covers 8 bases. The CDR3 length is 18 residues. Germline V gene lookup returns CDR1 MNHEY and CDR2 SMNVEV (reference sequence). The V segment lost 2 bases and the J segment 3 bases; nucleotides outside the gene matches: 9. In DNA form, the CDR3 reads TGTGCCAGCAGTTTAAGATCATCAGGGGGCTTTGGGGCCAACGTCCTGACTTTC. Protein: CASSLRSSGGFGANVLTF.

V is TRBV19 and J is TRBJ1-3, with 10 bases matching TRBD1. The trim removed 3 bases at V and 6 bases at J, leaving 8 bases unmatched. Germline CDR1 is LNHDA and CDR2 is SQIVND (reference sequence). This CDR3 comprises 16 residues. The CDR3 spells CASSMGTGVDENTIYF. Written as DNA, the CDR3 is TGTGCCAGTAGTATGGGGACAGGGGTGGATGAAAACACCATATATTTT.

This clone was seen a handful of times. In DNA, the CDR3 is TGCAGTACGTCGACAGGGGTGAACACTGAAGCTTTCTTT. This translates into CSTSTGVNTEAFF. V usage is TRBV29-1 and J usage is TRBJ1-1, with 8 bases aligning to TRBD1. Per the germline V gene, CDR1 is SQVTM and CDR2 is ANQGSEA. The CDR3 runs to 13 residues. The whole variable domain, remainder taken from reference TRBV29-1 and TRBJ1-1, is SAVISQKPSRDICQRGTSLTIQCQVDSQVTMMFWYRQQPGQSLTLIATANQGSEATYESGFVIDKFPISRPNLTFSTLTVSNMSPEDSSIYLCSTSTGVNTEAFFGQGTRLTVV.

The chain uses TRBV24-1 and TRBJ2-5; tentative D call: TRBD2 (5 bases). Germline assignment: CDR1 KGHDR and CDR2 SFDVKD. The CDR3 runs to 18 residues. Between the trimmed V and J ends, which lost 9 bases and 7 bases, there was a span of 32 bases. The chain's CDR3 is CATGEGPGSGSLSWTQYF. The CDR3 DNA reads TGTGCCACCGGGGAAGGGCCCGGAAGCGGCAGTTTATCTTGGACCCAGTACTTC.

CDR3 amino acids: CASSPGGGSSGANVLTF. Written as DNA, the CDR3 is TGTGCCAGCAGCCCAGGTGGGGGGAGCTCTGGGGCCAACGTCCTGACTTTC. The chain carries TRBV7-8 and TRBJ2-6; the D gene is possibly TRBD2 (6 bases). The CDR3 consists of 17 residues. Germline-derived CDR1 and CDR2 are SGHVS and FQNEAQ. Trimming took off 5 bases at V and 0 bases at J, with 14 bases between the two ends. Using reference TRBV7-8 and TRBJ2-6 for the parts outside the CDR3, the full variable domain is GAGVSQSPRYKVAKRGQDVALRCDPISGHVSLFWYQQALGQGPEFLTYFQNEAQLDKSGLPSDRFFAERPEGSVSTLKIQRTQQEDSAVYLCASSPGGGSSGANVLTFGAGSRLTVL.

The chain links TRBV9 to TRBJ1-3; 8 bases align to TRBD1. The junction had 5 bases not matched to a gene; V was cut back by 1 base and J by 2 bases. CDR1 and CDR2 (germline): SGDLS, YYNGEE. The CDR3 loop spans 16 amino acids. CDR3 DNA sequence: TGTGCCAGCAGCGTACAGACAGGGGCTCCTGGAAACACCATATATTTT. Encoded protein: CASSVQTGAPGNTIYF.

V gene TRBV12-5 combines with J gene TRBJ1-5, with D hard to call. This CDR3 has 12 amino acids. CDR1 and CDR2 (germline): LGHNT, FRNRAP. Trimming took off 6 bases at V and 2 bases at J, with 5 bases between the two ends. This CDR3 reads CASGSGNQPQHF. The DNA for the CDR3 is TGTGCTAGTGGCTCTGGCAATCAGCCCCAGCATTTT.

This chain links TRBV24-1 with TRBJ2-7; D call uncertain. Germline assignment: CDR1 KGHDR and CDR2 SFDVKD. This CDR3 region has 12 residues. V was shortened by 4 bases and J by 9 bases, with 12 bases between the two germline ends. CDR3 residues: CATSDPRGLQYF. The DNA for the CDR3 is TGTGCCACCAGTGACCCCCGAGGATTGCAGTACTTC.

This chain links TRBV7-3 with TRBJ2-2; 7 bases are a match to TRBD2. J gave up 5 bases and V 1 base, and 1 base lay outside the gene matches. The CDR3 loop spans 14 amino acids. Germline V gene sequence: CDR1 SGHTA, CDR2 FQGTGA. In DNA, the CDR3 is TGTGCCAGCAGCTTAAGGCGGGAGACCGGGGAGCTGTTTTTT. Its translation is CASSLRRETGELFF.

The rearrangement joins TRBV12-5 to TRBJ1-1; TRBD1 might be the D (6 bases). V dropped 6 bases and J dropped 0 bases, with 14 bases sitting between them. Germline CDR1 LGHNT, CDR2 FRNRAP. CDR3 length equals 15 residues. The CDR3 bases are TGTGCTAGTGGCCACGGGACACCTATGAACACTGAAGCTTTCTTT. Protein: CASGHGTPMNTEAFF.

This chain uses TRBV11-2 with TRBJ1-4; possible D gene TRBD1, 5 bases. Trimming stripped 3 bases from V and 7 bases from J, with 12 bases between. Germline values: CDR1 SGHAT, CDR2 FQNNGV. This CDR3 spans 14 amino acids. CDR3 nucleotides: TGTGCCAGCAGCTTCGGGGGACTGGCTGAAAAACTGTTTTTT. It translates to CASSFGGLAEKLFF. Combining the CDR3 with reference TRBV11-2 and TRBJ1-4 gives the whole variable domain EAGVAQSPRYKIIEKRQSVAFWCNPISGHATLYWYQQILGQGPKLLIQFQNNGVVDDSQLPKDRFSAERLKGVDSTLKIQPAKLEDSAVYLCASSFGGLAEKLFFGSGTQLSVL.

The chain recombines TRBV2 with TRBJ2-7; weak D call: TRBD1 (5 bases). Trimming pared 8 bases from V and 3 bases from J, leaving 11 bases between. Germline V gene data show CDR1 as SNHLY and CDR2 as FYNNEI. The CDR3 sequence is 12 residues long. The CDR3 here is CASRQTSYEQYF. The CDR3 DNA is TGTGCCAGCCGACAGACCAGCTACGAGCAGTACTTC.

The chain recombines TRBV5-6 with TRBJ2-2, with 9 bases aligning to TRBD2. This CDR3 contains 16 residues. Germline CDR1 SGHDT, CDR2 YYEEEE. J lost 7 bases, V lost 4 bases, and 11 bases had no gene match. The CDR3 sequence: CASSAGTSPTNGELFF. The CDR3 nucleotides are TGTGCCAGCAGCGCCGGGACTAGCCCGACGAACGGGGAGCTGTTTTTT.

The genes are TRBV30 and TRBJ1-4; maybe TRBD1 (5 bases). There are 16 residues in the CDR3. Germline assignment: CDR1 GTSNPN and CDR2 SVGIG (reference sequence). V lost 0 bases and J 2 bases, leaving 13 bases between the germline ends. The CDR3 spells CAWSVLPGSTNEKLFF. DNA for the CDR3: TGTGCCTGGAGTGTACTACCAGGGTCCACTAATGAAAAACTGTTTTTT.

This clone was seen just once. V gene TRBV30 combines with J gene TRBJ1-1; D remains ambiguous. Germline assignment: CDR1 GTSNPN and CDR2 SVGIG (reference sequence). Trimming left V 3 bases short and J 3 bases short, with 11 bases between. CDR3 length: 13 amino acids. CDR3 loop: CAWRARADTEAFF. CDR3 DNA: TGTGCCTGGAGGGCGAGGGCTGACACTGAAGCTTTCTTT. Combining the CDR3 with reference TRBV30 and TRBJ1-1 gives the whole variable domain SQTIHQWPATLVQPVGSPLSLECTVEGTSNPNLYWYRQAAGRGLQLLFYSVGIGQISSEVPQNLSASRPQDRQFILSSKKLLLSDSGFYLCAWRARADTEAFFGQGTRLTVV.